The rows below give T cell receptor beta chains drawn from one sample of a study of T cell repertoires in cytomegalovirus infection. MiXCR was run by TCRdb on the reads, yielding one entry per CDR3 protein. The table shows under 300,000 distinct CDR3 sequences, with approximately 13% occurring only once. The sample comprised PBMCs. The source is a human donor in good health (CMV status not recorded). Some clones in this sample may be carry-over from other donors' samples. The CDR3 runs from the conserved cysteine through the conserved F or W. D genes are given only for firm matches. Size tells how often a clone was seen (once, few, many) or the class of an expanded clone, and some rows leave it out.

j_gene | d_gene | v_gene | abundance | CDR3aa | CDR3nt
TRBJ2-7 | NA | TRBV3-1 | NA | CASSQGQPREQYF | TGTGCCAGCAGCCAAGGACAGCCTCGCGAGCAGTACTTC
TRBJ1-4 | TRBD1 | TRBV6-5 | NA | CASRQQGLREKLFF | TGTGCCAGCAGGCAACAGGGGCTTCGGGAAAAACTGTTTTTT
TRBJ2-5 | TRBD1 | TRBV10-3 | few | CAISESTGMETQYF | TGTGCCATCAGTGAGTCGACAGGGATGGAGACCCAGTACTTC
TRBJ1-1 | NA | TRBV7-3 | many | CASSPLRVRNTEAFF | TGTGCCAGCAGCCCTTTACGGGTGAGGAACACTGAAGCTTTCTTT
TRBJ2-3 | NA | TRBV20-1 | many | CSARERALWTDTQYF | TGCAGTGCTAGGGAAAGGGCCCTATGGACAGATACGCAGTATTTT
TRBJ2-5 | NA | TRBV6-2/TRBV6-3 | many | CASSRAETQYF | TGTGCCAGCAGCCGCGCCGAGACCCAGTACTTC
TRBJ1-1 | TRBD1 | TRBV20-1 | few | CSAGTGDTEAFF | TGCAGTGCCGGGACAGGGGACACTGAAGCTTTCTTT
TRBJ1-2 | TRBD1 | TRBV5-1 | NA | CASSSSGTGGNGYTF | TGCGCCAGCAGCTCTAGTGGGACAGGGGGCAATGGCTACACCTTC
TRBJ2-7 | NA | TRBV2 | few | CASSEALGLLSYEQYF | TGTGCCAGCAGTGAAGCATTAGGGCTCCTCTCCTACGAGCAGTACTTC
TRBJ2-7 | TRBD1 | TRBV6-5 | few | CASSRDREYEQYF | TGTGCCAGCAGTCGGGACAGGGAGTACGAGCAGTACTTC
TRBJ2-1 | NA | TRBV7-7 | many | CASRPTRSGEQFF | TGTGCCAGCAGGCCGACTAGGTCGGGTGAGCAGTTCTTC
TRBJ1-2 | NA | TRBV7-2 | few | CASTLAGTNYGYTF | TGTGCCAGTACACTAGCCGGGACCAACTATGGCTACACCTTC
TRBJ2-7 | NA | TRBV7-9 | many | CASSPLGQSSSYEQYF | TGTGCCAGCAGCCCCCTGGGCCAGAGCAGCTCCTACGAGCAGTACTTC
TRBJ1-6 | NA | TRBV28 | many | CASSTPAGAGSPLHF | TGTGCCAGCAGTACACCTGCGGGGGCAGGGTCACCCCTCCACTTT
TRBJ2-3 | NA | TRBV7-2 | many | CASSPGRYTDTQYF | TGTGCCAGCAGCCCCGGACGGTACACAGATACGCAGTATTTT